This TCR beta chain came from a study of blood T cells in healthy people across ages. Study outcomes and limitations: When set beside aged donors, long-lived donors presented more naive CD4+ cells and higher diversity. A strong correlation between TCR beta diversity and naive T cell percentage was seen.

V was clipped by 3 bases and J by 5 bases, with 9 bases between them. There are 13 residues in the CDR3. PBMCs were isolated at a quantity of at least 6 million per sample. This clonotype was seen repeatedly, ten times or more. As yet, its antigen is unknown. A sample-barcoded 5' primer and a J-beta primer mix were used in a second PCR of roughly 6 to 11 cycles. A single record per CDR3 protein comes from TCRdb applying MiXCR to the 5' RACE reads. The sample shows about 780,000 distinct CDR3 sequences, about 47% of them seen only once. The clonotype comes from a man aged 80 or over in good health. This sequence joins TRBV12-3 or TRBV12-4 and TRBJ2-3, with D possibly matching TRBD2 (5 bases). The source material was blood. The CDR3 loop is CASSFGLVDTQYF. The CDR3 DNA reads TGTGCCAGCAGTTTCGGACTCGTAGATACGCAGTATTTT.